Shown below are 29 T cell receptor beta chains from a single sample sequenced in a study of cytomegalovirus exposure and HLA in healthy donors. Both 60 Vbeta primers and 13 Jbeta primers went into the PCR. TCRdb keeps only in-frame clones here, not all; method: immunoSEQ multiplex PCR. The sample yields around 97,000 clones, 75% to 85% seen once. Material for sequencing was PBMCs. These receptors were obtained from a woman younger than 35 in good health and CMV-seropositive.

The sample holds a few counts of this clone. V and J are TRBV4-3 and TRBJ1-2; D is unclear. The CDR3 covers 13 residues. Trimming stripped 5 bases from V and 2 bases from J, with 9 bases between. CDR1 and CDR2 from the germline V gene are LGHNA and YSLEER. In DNA, the CDR3 is TGCGCCAGCAGCAGAGATCAAAACTATGGCTACACCTTC. Its translation is CASSRDQNYGYTF.

CDR3 region: CASSLTGKGNTIYF. CDR3 in DNA: TGTGCCAGCAGCTTAACAGGGAAAGGAAACACCATATATTTT. This rearrangement joins TRBV7-9 to TRBJ1-3; tentatively, D is TRBD1 (6 bases). The CDR3 sequence is 14 residues long. The germline gives CDR1 SEHNR, CDR2 FQNEAQ (reference sequence). The V and J ends lost 2 bases and 4 bases respectively, with 9 bases between them.

V and J are TRBV5-1 and TRBJ2-3, with 15 bases that match TRBD2. Germline CDR1 and CDR2: SGHRS and YFSETQ. V shed 3 bases, J shed 0 bases, and the junction held 8 bases outside the gene matches. The CDR3 contains 19 residues. CDR3 loop: CASSSGLAGGRTSTDTQYF. The CDR3 DNA reads TGCGCCAGCAGCTCGGGACTAGCGGGGGGACGAACTAGCACAGATACGCAGTATTTT.

The V call is TRBV4-2, the J call TRBJ2-7; 7 bases are shared with TRBD2. V lost 1 base to trimming and J lost 2 bases; unmatched junction nucleotides: 8. Per the germline V gene, CDR1 is LGHNA and CDR2 is YNFKEQ. The length of the CDR3 is 16 residues. CDR3 DNA sequence: TGTGCCAGCAGCCAAGGTCGCGGGCTAGCGGCCTACGAGCAGTACTTC. Its translation is CASSQGRGLAAYEQYF.

The chain has TRBV7-6 and TRBJ2-5, with D hard to call. Trimming cost V 3 bases and J 5 bases, with 16 bases left between them. Germline V gene sequence: CDR1 SGHVS, CDR2 FNYEAQ. The CDR3 is 15 residues long. The chain's CDR3 is CASSFYSRLSETQYF. In nucleotides, the CDR3 is TGTGCCAGCAGCTTTTATTCCCGACTCTCGGAGACCCAGTACTTC.

This rearrangement joins TRBV18 to TRBJ2-5; 9 positions match TRBD1. The CDR3 has 16 amino acids. CDR1 is KGHSH, CDR2 LQKENI, per germline. Trimming cost V 3 bases and J 5 bases; bases outside gene matches: 10. CDR3 sequence: CASSPGDRDGGETQYF. CDR3 nucleotide sequence: TGTGCCAGCTCACCGGGGGACAGGGACGGCGGCGAGACCCAGTACTTC.

J is TRBJ1-5 and V is TRBV2; D perhaps matches TRBD1 (5 bases). Germline values: CDR1 SNHLY, CDR2 FYNNEI. V dropped 5 bases and J dropped 5 bases, with 13 bases sitting between them. The CDR3 extends over 14 amino acids. The CDR3 here is CASSLDRTYQPQHF. CDR3 DNA sequence: TGTGCCAGCAGTCTAGACAGAACTTATCAGCCCCAGCATTTT.

The chain couples TRBV18 to TRBJ2-1, with D possibly matching TRBD2 (6 bases). The CDR3 loop spans 14 amino acids. The germline V gene has CDR1 KGHSH and CDR2 LQKENI. V was shortened by 1 base and J by 7 bases, with 11 bases between the two germline ends. The CDR3 bases are TGTGCCAGCTCACCACAGTCAAGCGGGAATGAGCAGTTCTTC. Translation gives CASSPQSSGNEQFF.

The chain links TRBV9 to TRBJ2-3; 8 positions agree with TRBD2. V gave up 4 bases and J gave up 8 bases; unmatched junction bases: 15. Germline CDR1 is SGDLS and CDR2 is YYNGEE. The CDR3 is 16 residues long. The CDR3 nucleotides read TGTGCCAGCAGCTCAAATGTGGGACTAGGAGGTGGTACGCAGTATTTT. Its translation: CASSSNVGLGGGTQYF.

This sequence joins TRBV29-1 and TRBJ2-7; 9 nucleotides line up with TRBD1. J was trimmed by 3 bases and V by 4 bases; bases with no gene match: 7. Germline V CDR1 and CDR2: SQVTM, ANQGSEA. This CDR3 has 14 residues. CDR3 loop: CSVGTRQGGYEQYF. The DNA for the CDR3 is TGCAGCGTTGGTACGCGACAGGGGGGCTACGAGCAGTACTTC.

The rearrangement joins TRBV7-9 to TRBJ2-5; 9 bases fit TRBD2. This CDR3 is 14 amino acids long. Trimming at V came to 5 bases and at J to 4 bases, leaving 5 bases not matched to a gene. Germline V CDR1 and CDR2: SEHNR, FQNEAQ (reference sequence). The CDR3 protein is CASSGRGGPETQYF. CDR3 coding DNA: TGTGCCAGCAGCGGGCGGGGGGGCCCAGAGACCCAGTACTTC. Full variable domain (remainder filled in from reference TRBV7-9 and TRBJ2-5): DTGVSQNPRHKITKRGQNVTFRCDPISEHNRLYWYRQTLGQGPEFLTYFQNEAQLEKSRLLSDRFSAERPKGSFSTLEIQRTEQGDSAMYLCASSGRGGPETQYFGPGTRLLVL.

The chain is built from TRBV6-5 and TRBJ2-5; TRBD2 is a possible D gene (6 bases). Germline V CDR1 and CDR2: MNHEY, SVGAGI. The CDR3 totals 16 residues. V shed 2 bases and J shed 1 base, with 14 bases lying between them. The CDR3 DNA follows: TGTGCCAGCAGTTACGACTTAGCGGTTTCCCAAGAGACCCAGTACTTC. This encodes CASSYDLAVSQETQYF.

The table lists this clone with a count of one. This chain uses TRBV9 with TRBJ1-2; 10 nucleotides align to TRBD1. CDR1 is SGDLS, CDR2 YYNGEE, per germline. J gave up 4 bases and V 4 bases, and 10 bases lay outside the gene matches. The CDR3 totals 16 residues. CDR3 sequence (DNA): TGTGCCAGCAGCCTCCGACAGGGGGCCTTTGGCTATGGCTACACCTTC. This gives the protein CASSLRQGAFGYGYTF.

This clone has only one observation. The CDR3 DNA is TGTGCCAGCAGTAGCCTAGGAGAGCAGTACTTC. Translated: CASSSLGEQYF. The rearrangement links TRBV27 to TRBJ2-7; D is unresolved. The CDR3 has 11 amino acids. Germline CDR1 and CDR2: MNHEY and SMNVEV (reference sequence). The germline V and J ends were trimmed by 5 bases and 7 bases, with 9 bases remaining between them.

The V call is TRBV5-1, the J call TRBJ1-1, with D unresolved. This CDR3 contains 14 residues. CDR1 SGHRS and CDR2 YFSETQ come from the germline V gene. V shed 0 bases and J shed 9 bases, with 15 bases lying between them. CDR3 protein: CASSLADRGEKAFF. CDR3 nucleotide sequence: TGCGCCAGCAGCTTGGCCGACCGGGGTGAGAAAGCTTTCTTT.

Written as DNA, the CDR3 is TGTGCTAGTGGCACAGGACAGTTCAATGAGCAGTTCTTC. It yields the protein CASGTGQFNEQFF. The rearrangement joins TRBV12-5 to TRBJ2-1; maybe TRBD1 (6 bases). V lost 6 bases to trimming and J lost 6 bases, with 12 bases between them. The CDR3 extends over 13 amino acids. Germline loops: CDR1 LGHNT, CDR2 FRNRAP.

CDR3 in DNA: TGTGCCAGCAGGATCGGGACTAGCAACTACGAGCAGTACTTC. It yields the protein CASRIGTSNYEQYF. The chain combines TRBV6-5 with TRBJ2-7, with 9 bases identical to TRBD2. With 6 bases clipped from V and 3 bases from J, the junction kept 6 bases outside the gene matches. CDR1 is MNHEY, CDR2 SVGAGI, per germline. The CDR3 is 14 amino acids.

The genes are TRBV7-7 and TRBJ1-1; D ambiguous. Per germline, CDR1 SSHAT and CDR2 FNYEAQ (reference sequence). Trimming took off 5 bases at V and 3 bases at J, with 10 bases between the two ends. The CDR3 extends over 13 amino acids. CDR3 region: CASSELLDTEAFF. The CDR3 DNA reads TGTGCCAGCAGCGAACTATTAGACACTGAAGCTTTCTTT.

With regard to this clone: Other nucleotide sequences from this sample produce the same CDR3. The chain links TRBV18 to TRBJ2-7; 8 bases map to TRBD1. The germline V gene encodes CDR1 KGHSH and CDR2 LQKENI. V lost 1 base, J lost 2 bases, and 4 bases stayed unmatched. The CDR3 runs to 15 residues. CDR3 DNA: TGTGCCAGCTCACCACTAGGGACAGGAACCTACGAGCAGTACTTC. Translation gives CASSPLGTGTYEQYF. Drawing the rest from reference TRBV18 and TRBJ2-7, the complete variable domain is NAGVMQNPRHLVRRRGQEARLRCSPMKGHSHVYWYRQLPEEGLKFMVYLQKENIIDESGMPKERFSAEFPKEGPSILRIQQVVRGDSAAYFCASSPLGTGTYEQYFGPGTRLTVT.

CDR3 sequence: CASSAADRSYGELFF. CDR3 DNA sequence: TGTGCCAGCAGCGCCGCGGACAGGAGCTACGGGGAGCTGTTTTTT. This chain joins TRBV9 and TRBJ2-2; 7 bases fit TRBD1. The CDR3 sequence is 15 residues long. The J segment lost 7 bases and the V segment lost 3 bases, leaving 9 bases of the junction unmatched. Germline CDR1 is SGDLS and CDR2 is YYNGEE.

The J gene is TRBJ2-7, the V gene TRBV18; 8 bases fit TRBD1. The CDR3 spans 15 residues. CDR1 and CDR2 from the germline V gene are KGHSH and LQKENI. The V and J ends lost 5 bases and 7 bases, in that order; junction bases with no gene match: 13. For the CDR3, the DNA is TGTGCCAGCTCAACAACTAGGACAGGGTCCATGGAGCAGTACTTC. This translates into CASSTTRTGSMEQYF.

This rearrangement joins TRBV5-6 to TRBJ2-1; D ambiguous. Trimming left V 3 bases short and J 10 bases short, with 11 bases between. Germline CDR1 reads SGHDT; CDR2 reads YYEEEE. CDR3 length equals 12 residues. DNA for the CDR3: TGTGCCAGCAGCTCTCAGCAGGTAGAGCAGTTCTTC. Translation gives CASSSQQVEQFF.

The genes are TRBV5-1 and TRBJ2-7; 9 bases map to TRBD1. CDR1 is SGHRS, CDR2 YFSETQ, per germline. The CDR3 loop spans 16 amino acids. The V and J ends lost 0 bases and 2 bases, in that order; junction bases with no gene match: 6. The CDR3 DNA follows: TGCGCCAGCAGCTTGGGGGGTGGGACAGGGACCTACGAGCAGTACTTC. It encodes CASSLGGGTGTYEQYF. Supplemented by reference TRBV5-1 and TRBJ2-7, the full variable domain reads KAGVTQTPRYLIKTRGQQVTLSCSPISGHRSVSWYQQTPGQGLQFLFEYFSETQRNKGNFPGRFSGRQFSNSRSEMNVSTLELGDSALYLCASSLGGGTGTYEQYFGPGTRLTVT.

This chain links TRBV5-4 with TRBJ2-7, with 7 nucleotides matching TRBD1. CDR3 size: 16 residues. The V segment lost 1 base and the J segment 0 bases; nucleotides outside the gene matches: 7. CDR1 is SGHNT, CDR2 YYREEE, per germline (reference sequence). CDR3 nucleotide sequence: TGTGCCAGCAGCTTGAGTTTACAGGGGAGCTCCTACGAGCAGTACTTC. It yields the protein CASSLSLQGSSYEQYF. The complete variable domain, with remaining parts taken from reference TRBV5-4 and TRBJ2-7, reads ETGVTQSPTHLIKTRGQQVTLRCSSQSGHNTVSWYQQALGQGPQFIFQYYREEENGRGNFPPRFSGLQFPNYSSELNVNALELDDSALYLCASSLSLQGSSYEQYFGPGTRLTVT.

This clone was recorded a few times. The chain couples TRBV6-1 to TRBJ2-7; D gene ambiguous. Germline CDR1 MNHNS, CDR2 SASEGT. The length of the CDR3 is 11 residues. V was pared by 6 bases and J by 2 bases, with 5 bases between. This chain's CDR3 is CASRNTYEQYF. The CDR3, as DNA: TGTGCCAGCAGGAACACCTACGAGCAGTACTTC.

The chain carries TRBV19 and TRBJ2-4; possibly TRBD1 for D (5 bases). The CDR3 covers 13 residues. The V gene's germline CDR1 is LNHDA and CDR2 SQIVND (reference sequence). V lost 6 bases and J lost 6, with 12 bases in between. Here the CDR3 reads CASRLTVLNIQYF. The CDR3, as DNA: TGTGCCAGTAGGTTGACAGTTTTAAACATTCAGTACTTC.

This clone came up a few times. CDR3 in DNA: TGTGCCAGCAGTTTACTAGGGACAGGGGGCATTACCCAGCATTTT. This gives the protein CASSLLGTGGITQHF. V gene TRBV28 combines with J gene TRBJ1-5; 12 positions agree with TRBD1. The CDR3 extends over 15 amino acids. Germline V gene data show CDR1 as MDHEN and CDR2 as SYDVKM. V gave up 2 bases and J gave up 11 bases; unmatched junction bases: 7.

V and J are TRBV5-6 and TRBJ2-5; D unresolved. The end of the DNA fits TRBJ2-7 better, so the J call may be wrong. The CDR3 extends over 14 amino acids. Germline CDR1 and CDR2: SGHDT and YYEEEE. The CDR3 DNA follows: TGTGCCAGCAGCTTGGGGCTAGTCCCCCTCGAGCAGTACTTC. This sequence encodes CASSLGLVPLEQYF.

About this clone: The CDR3 does not close with the conserved phenylalanine or tryptophan, likely indicating a read error. The genes are TRBV19 and TRBJ1-2; D remains unclear. Germline V gene data show CDR1 as LNHDA and CDR2 as SQIVND (reference sequence). The V end was cut by 1 base, the J end by 8 bases, with 14 bases between. The CDR3 sequence is 14 residues long. The CDR3 is CASSIVSYFGGYTI. DNA of the CDR3: TGTGCCAGTAGTATAGTTTCTTACTTTGGGGGCTACACCATC.